This record concerns one T cell receptor (beta chain) sequence. Antigen specificity is unknown. The PCR made use of 60 Vbeta and 13 Jbeta primers. Repertoires were generated with immunoSEQ multiplex PCR, while TCRdb's copy carries only in-frame clones and drops some. The repertoire holds 90,000 to 100,000 clones, with approximately 68% as singletons. The data are from a study of cytomegalovirus exposure and HLA in healthy donors. Study-level findings and limits: The study labeled fewer than 200 TCR beta chains cytomegalovirus-associated. With high specificity and sensitivity, the classifier reportedly diagnosed cytomegalovirus status.

Per the germline V gene, CDR1 is LNHDA and CDR2 is SQIVND (reference sequence). This CDR3 has 16 amino acids. The ends lost 1 base at V and 4 bases at J; junction bases unmatched: 7. This TCR was sampled from a boy aged 5-17 years in good health and CMV-seropositive. Sequencing input: PBMCs. This chain joins TRBV19 and TRBJ1-1, with 9 bases matching TRBD1. CDR3: CASSIGTGDYGTEAFF. The CDR3 bases are TGTGCCAGTAGTATAGGGACAGGGGATTATGGCACTGAAGCTTTCTTT. The full variable domain, in which reference TRBV19 and TRBJ1-1 provide the parts outside the CDR3, is DGGITQSPKYLFRKEGQNVTLSCEQNLNHDAMYWYRQDPGQGLRLIYYSQIVNDFQKGDIAEGYSVSREKKESFPLTVTSAQKNPTAFYLCASSIGTGDYGTEAFFGQGTRLTVV.